The entry below gives a single T cell receptor beta chain sequence along with its context. This sample is drawn from a study of blood T cell repertoires in COVID-19. Study in general: Sites in the United States, Italy and Spain provided acute and convalescent COVID-19 samples.

Repertoires were generated with immunoSEQ multiplex PCR, while TCRdb's copy carries only in-frame clones and drops some. The sample consists of roughly 220,000 clones, approximately 80% of them appearing once. Participant reports of clinical history set cohort assignment. The CDR3 is made up of 16 amino acids. V lost 6 bases and J 3 bases, leaving 21 bases between the germline ends. CDR1 and CDR2 (germline): SGHTA, FQGTGA. Sequencing was done on a sample of PBMCs or T cells enriched from blood (not recorded which). This sequence was found in a man in his forties who had recovered from COVID-19. This chain links TRBV7-3 with TRBJ2-7; tentatively, D is TRBD2 (6 bases). CDR3 sequence reads: CASRRKKRRGLYEQYF. Here the CDR3 DNA reads TGTGCCAGCAGGAGGAAAAAAAGGAGGGGTCTCTACGAGCAGTACTTC.